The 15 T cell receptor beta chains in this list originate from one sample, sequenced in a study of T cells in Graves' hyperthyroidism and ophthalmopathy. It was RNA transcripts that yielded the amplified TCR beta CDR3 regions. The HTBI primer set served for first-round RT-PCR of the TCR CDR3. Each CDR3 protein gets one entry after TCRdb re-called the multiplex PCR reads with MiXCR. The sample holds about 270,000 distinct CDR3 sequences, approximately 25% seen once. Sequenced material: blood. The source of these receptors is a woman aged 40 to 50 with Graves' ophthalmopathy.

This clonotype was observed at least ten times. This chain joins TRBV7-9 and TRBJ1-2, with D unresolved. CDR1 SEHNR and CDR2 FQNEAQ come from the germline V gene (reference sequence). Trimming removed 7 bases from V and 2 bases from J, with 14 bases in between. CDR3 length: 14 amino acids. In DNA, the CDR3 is TGTGCCAGCACCCAAAGTTCCGGGAACTATGGCTACACCTTC. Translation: CASTQSSGNYGYTF. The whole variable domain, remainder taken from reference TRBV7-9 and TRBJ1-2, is DTGVSQNPRHKITKRGQNVTFRCDPISEHNRLYWYRQTLGQGPEFLTYFQNEAQLEKSRLLSDRFSAERPKGSFSTLEIQRTEQGDSAMYLCASTQSSGNYGYTFGSGTRLTVV.

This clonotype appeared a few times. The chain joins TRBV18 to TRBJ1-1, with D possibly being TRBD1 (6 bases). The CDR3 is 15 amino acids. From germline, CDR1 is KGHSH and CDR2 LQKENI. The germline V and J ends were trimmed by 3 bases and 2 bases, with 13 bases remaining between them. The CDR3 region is CASSPIQGSNTEAFF. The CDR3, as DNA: TGTGCCAGCTCACCTATACAGGGTAGTAACACTGAAGCTTTCTTT.

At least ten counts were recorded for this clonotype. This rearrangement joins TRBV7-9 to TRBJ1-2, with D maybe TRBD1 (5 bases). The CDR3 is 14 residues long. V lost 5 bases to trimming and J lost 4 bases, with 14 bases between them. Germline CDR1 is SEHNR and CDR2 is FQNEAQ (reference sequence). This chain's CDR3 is CASSPQQVFYGYTF. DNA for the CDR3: TGTGCCAGCAGCCCGCAACAGGTCTTCTATGGCTACACCTTC.

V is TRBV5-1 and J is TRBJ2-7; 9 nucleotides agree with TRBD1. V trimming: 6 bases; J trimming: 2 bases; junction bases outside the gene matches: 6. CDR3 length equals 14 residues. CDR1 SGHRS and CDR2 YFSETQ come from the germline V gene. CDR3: CASKLGQGTYEQYF. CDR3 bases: TGCGCCAGCAAGCTGGGACAGGGAACCTACGAGCAGTACTTC.

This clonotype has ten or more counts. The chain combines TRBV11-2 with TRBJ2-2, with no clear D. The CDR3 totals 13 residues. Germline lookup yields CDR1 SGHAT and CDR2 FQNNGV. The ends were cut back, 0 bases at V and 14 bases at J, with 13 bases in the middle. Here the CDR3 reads CASSLDYKSRLFF. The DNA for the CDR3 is TGTGCCAGCAGCTTAGATTACAAGTCCCGTCTGTTTTTT.

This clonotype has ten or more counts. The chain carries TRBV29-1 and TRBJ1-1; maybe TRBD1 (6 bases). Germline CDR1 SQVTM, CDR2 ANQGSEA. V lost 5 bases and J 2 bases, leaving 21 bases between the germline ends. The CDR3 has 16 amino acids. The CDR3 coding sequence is TGCAGCGTTCAAACCATACCCTCAGGGGAAAACACTGAAGCTTTCTTT. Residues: CSVQTIPSGENTEAFF.

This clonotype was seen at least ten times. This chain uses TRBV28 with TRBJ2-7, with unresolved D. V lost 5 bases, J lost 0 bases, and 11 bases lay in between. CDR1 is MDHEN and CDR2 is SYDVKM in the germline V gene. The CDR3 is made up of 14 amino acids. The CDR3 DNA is TGTGCCAGCAGTGTAGGCGTTAGCTCCTACGAGCAGTACTTC. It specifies CASSVGVSSYEQYF.

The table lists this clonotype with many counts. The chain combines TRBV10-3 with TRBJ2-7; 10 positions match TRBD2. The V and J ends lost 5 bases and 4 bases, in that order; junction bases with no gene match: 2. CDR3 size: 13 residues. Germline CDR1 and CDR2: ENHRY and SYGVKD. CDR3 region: CAISSGRAYEQYF. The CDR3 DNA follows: TGTGCCATCAGTAGCGGGAGGGCGTACGAGCAGTACTTC.

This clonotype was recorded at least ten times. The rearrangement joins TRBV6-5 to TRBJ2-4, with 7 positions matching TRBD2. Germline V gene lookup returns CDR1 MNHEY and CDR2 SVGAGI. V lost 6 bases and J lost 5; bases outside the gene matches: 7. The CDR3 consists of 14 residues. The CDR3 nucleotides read TGTGCCAGCAGGTTGGGGGGGGAGGAAAACATTCAGTACTTC. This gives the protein CASRLGGEENIQYF.

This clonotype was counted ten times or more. Here the CDR3 reads CASRPQGSYNSPLHF. As DNA, the CDR3 is TGTGCCAGTCGTCCTCAGGGTTCCTATAATTCACCCCTCCACTTT. V usage is TRBV6-5 and J usage is TRBJ1-6, with D possibly being TRBD1 (5 bases). V lost 9 bases and J lost 1, with 13 bases in between. The CDR3 is made up of 15 amino acids. Per the germline V gene, CDR1 is MNHEY and CDR2 is SVGAGI.

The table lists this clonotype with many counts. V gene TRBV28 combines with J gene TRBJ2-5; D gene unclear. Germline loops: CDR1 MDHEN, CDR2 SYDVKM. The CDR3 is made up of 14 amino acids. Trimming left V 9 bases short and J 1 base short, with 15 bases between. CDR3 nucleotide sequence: TGTGCCAGTTCACGAGGTCTGGTCCAAGAGACCCAGTACTTC. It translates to CASSRGLVQETQYF.

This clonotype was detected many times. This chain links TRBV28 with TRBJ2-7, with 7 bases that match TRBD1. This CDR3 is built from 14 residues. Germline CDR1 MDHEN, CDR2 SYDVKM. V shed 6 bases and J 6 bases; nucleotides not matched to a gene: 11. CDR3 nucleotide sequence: TGTGCCAGCAGCCCGGGACAGACCCCGGGCGAGCAGTACTTC. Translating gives CASSPGQTPGEQYF.

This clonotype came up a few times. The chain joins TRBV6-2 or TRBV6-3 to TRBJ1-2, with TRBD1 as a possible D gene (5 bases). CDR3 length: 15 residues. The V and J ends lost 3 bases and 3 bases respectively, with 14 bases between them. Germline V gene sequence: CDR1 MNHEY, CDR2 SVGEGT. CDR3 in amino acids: CASSYPRGEYYGYTF. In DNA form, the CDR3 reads TGTGCCAGCAGTTATCCACGGGGGGAATACTATGGCTACACCTTC.

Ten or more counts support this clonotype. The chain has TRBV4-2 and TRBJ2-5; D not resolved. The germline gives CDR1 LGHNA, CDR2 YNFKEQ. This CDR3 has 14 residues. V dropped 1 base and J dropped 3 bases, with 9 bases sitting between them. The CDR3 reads CASSQGWREETQYF. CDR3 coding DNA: TGTGCCAGCAGCCAAGGTTGGCGCGAAGAGACCCAGTACTTC.

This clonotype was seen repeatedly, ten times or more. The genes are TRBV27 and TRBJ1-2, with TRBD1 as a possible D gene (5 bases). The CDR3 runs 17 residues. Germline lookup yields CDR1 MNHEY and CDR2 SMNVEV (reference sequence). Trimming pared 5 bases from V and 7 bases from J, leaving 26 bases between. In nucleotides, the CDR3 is TGTGCCAGCAGTCTAACCAGATGGGTCGGGGACTCTGGTGGCTACACCTTC. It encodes CASSLTRWVGDSGGYTF.